This T cell receptor (beta chain) derives from a study of shared clonotypes between healthy human individuals. Division of CD4+ cells produced a CD45RA+ naive subset and a CD45RA-negative memory subset. V was cut by 1 base and J by 5 bases, with 24 bases left in between. CDR3 length: 19 amino acids. Looked up from germline, CDR1 is MGHRA and CDR2 is YSYEKL. Sorted-subset replicate PCR reactions contained approximately 190 ng DNA, corresponding to some 28,000 T cell genomes. The data were produced by immunoSEQ multiplex PCR, yet TCRdb's version contains in-frame clones alone and is incomplete. Of around 1.5 million clones in the sample, 95% to 99% were seen once.

This receptor was obtained from a man between 25 and 39 years old in good health. Sequences were obtained from naive CD4+ T cells sorted from blood. Indicated subset: CD45RA+ positively selected. This chain joins TRBV4-1 and TRBJ1-5; D possibly corresponds to TRBD1 (5 bases). CDR3 amino acids: CASSQARGVQYSIDQPQHF. For the CDR3, the DNA is TGCGCCAGCAGCCAAGCCCGGGGGGTTCAGTATTCAATCGATCAGCCCCAGCATTTT.